The rows below give T cell receptor beta chains drawn from one sample of a study of shared clonotypes between healthy human individuals. The assay was immunoSEQ multiplex PCR, and TCRdb's table has in-frame clones only and misses some. This sample yields some 2,500,000 clones, of which roughly 93% are seen a single time; 0.35% to 0.45% belongs to the top ten. The sequencing input was naive CD4+ T cells from PBMCs. The receptors derive from a man aged 18 to 30 in good health. Some clones in this sample may be carry-over from other donors' samples. CDR3s include the opening cysteine and the closing phenylalanine or tryptophan. The D gene is left open where the match is weak. Only some rows state a clone size, as once, few, many or a class for expanded clones.

v_gene	j_gene	d_gene	abundance	CDR3aa	CDR3nt
TRBV7-9	TRBJ1-3	.	.	CASSSPPAGPSSGNTIYF	TGTGCCAGCAGCTCCCCCCCAGCCGGGCCGAGCTCTGGAAACACCATATATTTT
TRBV29-1	TRBJ2-1	TRBD2	.	CSARTSRSSYNEQFF	TGCAGCGCCCGGACTAGCAGGAGCTCCTACAATGAGCAGTTCTTC
TRBV5-1	TRBJ2-7	TRBD1	once	CASSLDLGQKYEQYF	TGCGCCAGCAGCTTGGATTTGGGACAGAAATACGAGCAGTACTTC
TRBV5-4	TRBJ1-2	TRBD1	.	CASSLAGGQGPYGYTF	TGTGCCAGCAGCTTGGCCGGGGGACAGGGGCCCTATGGCTACACCTTC
TRBV27	TRBJ2-3	.	.	CASSLFSRESTDTQYF	TGTGCCAGCAGTTTATTCTCGCGGGAAAGCACAGATACGCAGTATTTT
TRBV27	TRBJ2-6	.	.	CASSIRGRGSGANVLTF	TGTGCCAGCAGCATCAGGGGGAGGGGCTCTGGGGCCAACGTCCTGACTTTC
TRBV5-1	TRBJ2-3	TRBD2	few	CASSRGAGALLTDTQYF	TGCGCCAGCAGCCGGGGAGCGGGGGCCCTACTCACAGATACGCAGTATTTT
TRBV5-4	TRBJ1-4	.	.	CASSSATAGINEKLFF	TGTGCCAGCAGCTCCGCAACGGCAGGAATTAATGAAAAACTGTTTTTT
TRBV15	TRBJ1-2	.	.	CATSRPGAGSYGYTF	TGTGCCACCAGCAGACCCGGGGCAGGCTCATATGGCTACACCTTC
TRBV7-2	TRBJ2-7	TRBD2	.	CASSTNALAGSYEQYF	TGTGCCAGCAGCACCAATGCACTAGCGGGTTCTTACGAGCAGTACTTC
TRBV7-9	TRBJ2-2	.	.	CASSLLSKGGELFF	TGTGCCAGCAGCTTACTCTCCAAAGGCGGGGAGCTGTTTTTT
TRBV5-5	TRBJ1-2	.	.	CASSLGSLLGGIYGYTF	TGTGCCAGCAGCTTGGGTAGTCTGCTCGGGGGTATCTATGGCTACACCTTC
TRBV4-2	TRBJ1-1	.	few	CASSQDLGGDRRNTEAFF	TGTGCCAGCAGCCAAGATTTGGGAGGCGACAGGCGGAACACTGAAGCTTTCTTT
TRBV6-1	TRBJ1-4	TRBD1	.	CASSDTGTGDEKLFF	TGTGCCAGCAGTGATACCGGGACAGGCGATGAAAAACTGTTTTTT
TRBV27	TRBJ2-3	.	.	CATGGRSTDTQYF	TGTGCCACTGGCGGGCGGAGCACAGATACGCAGTATTTT
TRBV7-2	TRBJ1-1	.	.	CASSQNSGGTEAFF	TGTGCCAGCAGCCAAAATTCGGGGGGTACTGAAGCTTTCTTT
TRBV9	TRBJ2-2	TRBD1	.	CASSVDEGAYTGELFF	TGTGCCAGCAGCGTAGATGAGGGGGCGTACACCGGGGAGCTGTTTTTT
TRBV29-1	TRBJ2-2	.	.	CSVGGLGGYTGELFF	TGCAGCGTTGGAGGGCTCGGTGGGTACACCGGGGAGCTGTTTTTT
TRBV11-1	TRBJ2-5	TRBD2	.	CASSLARGETQYF	TGTGCCAGCAGCTTAGCGCGGGGGGAGACCCAGTACTTC
TRBV5-8	TRBJ2-3	.	.	CASSLGAKVGTDTQYF	TGTGCCAGCAGCTTGGGAGCCAAGGTGGGCACAGATACGCAGTATTTT
TRBV19	TRBJ2-1	.	.	CASSISVTMNEQFF	TGTGCCAGTAGTATTTCGGTCACCATGAATGAGCAGTTCTTC
TRBV9	TRBJ1-6	TRBD1	.	CASSVGQGRSYNSPLHF	TGTGCCAGCAGCGTGGGACAGGGGCGCTCCTATAATTCACCCCTCCACTTT
TRBV19	TRBJ2-5	TRBD2	.	CASSRGGTSGRAIGETQYF	TGTGCCAGTAGCAGAGGGGGTACTAGCGGGAGGGCCATCGGGGAGACCCAGTACTTC
TRBV19	TRBJ2-4	.	.	CASSSYGITKNIQYF	TGTGCCAGTAGCTCCTACGGTATAACCAAAAACATTCAGTACTTC
TRBV7-9	TRBJ2-1	.	.	CASSFPQTSWDNEQFF	TGTGCCAGCAGCTTCCCTCAGACTAGTTGGGACAATGAGCAGTTCTTC
TRBV27	TRBJ1-2	.	.	CASSPQGMDGYTF	TGTGCCAGCAGTCCACAGGGAATGGATGGCTACACCTTC
TRBV5-1	TRBJ2-6	.	.	CASSLVFAGSGANVLTF	TGCGCCAGCAGCTTGGTTTTCGCAGGGTCGGGGGCCAACGTCCTGACTTTC
TRBV5-1	TRBJ2-6	TRBD1	.	CASSQGQGPFSGANVLTF	TGCGCCAGCAGCCAGGGACAGGGTCCCTTCTCTGGGGCCAACGTCCTGACTTTC
TRBV9	TRBJ2-1	TRBD2	.	CASSVAGRGSYNEQFF	TGTGCCAGCAGCGTAGCCGGGAGGGGGTCCTACAATGAGCAGTTCTTC
TRBV27	TRBJ1-1	.	.	CATRERWGQGTEAFF	TGTGCCACCAGGGAAAGATGGGGCCAGGGAACTGAAGCTTTCTTT
TRBV27	TRBJ1-5	.	.	CASSPDAEESNQPQHF	TGTGCCAGCAGCCCCGACGCTGAGGAAAGCAATCAGCCCCAGCATTTT
TRBV7-9	TRBJ1-2	.	once	CASSSSGTSHTF	TGTGCCAGCAGCTCTAGTGGGACCTCGCACACCTTC
TRBV28	TRBJ2-2	.	.	CASSPIGRADTGELFF	TGTGCCAGCAGTCCAATCGGCAGGGCGGACACCGGGGAGCTGTTTTTT
TRBV7-8	TRBJ1-2	.	.	CASSLAGGNGYTF	TGTGCCAGCAGCTTAGCTGGGGGGAATGGCTACACCTTC
TRBV7-2	TRBJ2-7	.	.	CASSLATTIIYEQYF	TGTGCCAGCAGCTTAGCGACAACGATTATCTACGAGCAGTACTTC
TRBV2	TRBJ2-2	.	.	CASGRGTNTGELFF	TGTGCCAGCGGTCGCGGCACGAACACCGGGGAGCTGTTTTTT
TRBV18	TRBJ1-2	.	.	CASSPDSLTNYGYTF	TGTGCCAGCTCACCAGACAGCCTCACTAACTATGGCTACACCTTC
TRBV6-6	TRBJ2-7	.	.	CASEDRWSSYEQYF	TGTGCCAGCGAAGACAGGTGGAGCTCCTACGAGCAGTACTTC
TRBV7-2	TRBJ1-3	.	.	CASSLVGSGNTIYF	TGTGCCAGCAGCTTAGTGGGCAGTGGAAACACCATATATTTT
TRBV29-1	TRBJ1-5	TRBD1	.	CSVFRTGGNQPQHF	TGCAGCGTTTTTCGGACAGGAGGCAATCAGCCCCAGCATTTT
TRBV5-6	TRBJ2-2	.	.	CASSLVSRTGELFF	TGTGCCAGCAGCTTGGTTTCTAGGACCGGGGAGCTGTTTTTT
TRBV6-5	TRBJ1-3	.	.	CASSYAGRGNTIYF	TGTGCCAGCAGTTACGCGGGGCGGGGTAACACCATATATTTT
TRBV5-4	TRBJ2-2	TRBD2	.	CASSLSHLTSAGELFF	TGTGCCAGCAGCTTGTCCCACCTAACTAGCGCCGGGGAGCTGTTTTTT
TRBV30	TRBJ2-4	.	.	CAWSPQGAKNIQYF	TGTGCCTGGAGTCCTCAGGGGGCCAAAAACATTCAGTACTTC
TRBV5-8	TRBJ2-3	.	.	CASSLGLDSTDTQYF	TGTGCCAGCAGCTTGGGGCTAGATAGCACAGATACGCAGTATTTT
TRBV6-5	TRBJ1-1	.	.	CASDSLNTEAFF	TGTGCCAGTGACAGCTTGAACACTGAAGCTTTCTTT
TRBV7-2	TRBJ2-7	TRBD1	.	CASSRDRDSYEQYF	TGTGCCAGCAGCCGAGACAGGGACTCCTACGAGCAGTACTTC
TRBV18	TRBJ2-6	.	.	CASSPAGANVLTF	TGTGCCAGCTCACCGGCAGGGGCCAACGTCCTGACTTTC
TRBV5-6	TRBJ1-1	.	few	CASSSRTQAFF	TGTGCCAGCAGCTCCCGAACCCAAGCTTTCTTT
TRBV7-3	TRBJ1-2	.	.	CASSPTGQTYGYTF	TGTGCCAGCAGTCCAACTGGACAGACCTATGGCTACACCTTC
TRBV5-6	TRBJ2-7	.	.	CASSLVGNEQYF	TGTGCCAGCAGCTTGGTCGGAAACGAGCAGTACTTC